A single sample gave rise to the 17 T cell receptor beta chains below, sequenced in a study of T cell changes during pregnancy in multiple sclerosis. TCRdb keeps only in-frame clones here, not all; method: immunoSEQ multiplex PCR. This sample has about 44,000 clones; more than 70% occur once, and the top ten carry about 6.3%. The sequenced sample was CD8+ T cells from peripheral blood mononuclear cells, obtained after pregnancy. The origin of the receptors is a female donor in good health, enrolled as a control in a pregnancy study.

The V gene is TRBV5-1, the J gene TRBJ1-2, with 7 nucleotides matching TRBD1. The trim removed 7 bases at V and 6 bases at J, leaving 12 bases unmatched. Germline CDR1 reads SGHRS; CDR2 reads YFSETQ. The CDR3 has 14 amino acids. In DNA form, the CDR3 reads TGCGCCAGCGCCCAAGCAGGGGGAGGAAATGGCTACACCTTC. Amino acids: CASAQAGGGNGYTF.

V usage is TRBV28 and J usage is TRBJ2-1, with 11 bases matching TRBD2. There are 16 residues in the CDR3. The V segment lost 5 bases and the J segment 4 bases; nucleotides outside the gene matches: 7. Germline CDR1 is MDHEN and CDR2 is SYDVKM. CDR3 in amino acids: CASSPELAGVYNEQFF. The CDR3 DNA follows: TGTGCCAGCAGTCCCGAACTAGCGGGGGTATACAATGAGCAGTTCTTC. Complete variable domain (other parts from reference TRBV28 and TRBJ2-1): DVKVTQSSRYLVKRTGEKVFLECVQDMDHENMFWYRQDPGLGLRLIYFSYDVKMKEKGDIPEGYSVSREKKERFSLILESASTNQTSMYLCASSPELAGVYNEQFFGPGTRLTVL.

V gene TRBV7-2 combines with J gene TRBJ1-1, with a possible D match to TRBD1 (5 bases). Germline V gives CDR1 SGHTA, CDR2 FQGNSA. The CDR3 loop spans 16 amino acids. V was cut by 4 bases and J by 1 base, with 16 bases left in between. This CDR3 is CASSSVWGGTNTEAFF. Here the CDR3 DNA reads TGTGCCAGCAGCTCGGTTTGGGGGGGGACGAACACTGAAGCTTTCTTT.

This clone was seen once. The chain employs TRBV19 and TRBJ1-4, with 9 bases that match TRBD1. The CDR3 runs to 13 residues. Germline V gene sequence: CDR1 LNHDA, CDR2 SQIVND (reference sequence). The J segment lost 10 bases and the V segment lost 5 bases, leaving 5 bases of the junction unmatched. The chain's CDR3 is CASSPRQGGKLFF. In DNA form, the CDR3 reads TGTGCCAGTAGTCCCCGACAGGGGGGAAAACTGTTTTTT.

The CDR3 sequence: CASSRGGSTYEQYF. The CDR3 nucleotides are TGTGCCAGCAGCCGGGGGGGATCCACCTACGAGCAGTACTTC. This chain links TRBV5-4 with TRBJ2-7; 8 bases align to TRBD2. In germline, CDR1 is SGHNT, CDR2 YYREEE (reference sequence). The CDR3 loop spans 14 amino acids. Trimming cost V 4 bases and J 2 bases; bases outside gene matches: 5.

The chain recombines TRBV6-1 with TRBJ2-7, with 8 bases fitting TRBD2. The CDR3 covers 13 residues. Germline V lookup: CDR1 MNHNS, CDR2 SASEGT. Trimming took 8 bases from V and 11 from J; bases not matched to a gene: 14. CDR3 sequence: CASLLSEAGGKYF. CDR3 DNA: TGTGCCAGCCTACTCTCCGAGGCGGGGGGAAAGTACTTC.

Only one count was recorded for this clone. The rearrangement links TRBV7-3 to TRBJ2-7, with 14 nucleotides matching TRBD2. Germline V gives CDR1 SGHTA, CDR2 FQGTGA. The V gene end was trimmed by 5 bases and the J gene end by 2 bases; junction bases not matched to a gene: 11. The CDR3 length is 18 residues. CDR3 residues: CASSPGLAGGIETYEQYF. The CDR3 DNA reads TGTGCCAGCAGCCCTGGACTAGCGGGGGGTATAGAGACCTACGAGCAGTACTTC.

The J gene is TRBJ2-7, the V gene TRBV9; TRBD1 matches 7 bases. The CDR3 loop spans 20 amino acids. The V gene end was trimmed by 3 bases and the J gene end by 2 bases; junction bases not matched to a gene: 23. The germline gives CDR1 SGDLS, CDR2 YYNGEE. The CDR3 is CASSASPGTARTGAPYEQYF. In DNA form, the CDR3 reads TGTGCCAGCAGCGCGAGTCCCGGGACAGCGAGGACTGGGGCGCCCTACGAGCAGTACTTC.

The gene calls are TRBV7-8 and TRBJ2-3; TRBD1 aligns across 9 bases. CDR1 is SGHVS and CDR2 is FQNEAQ in the germline V gene. The CDR3 spans 16 residues. V lost 5 bases and J lost 2; bases outside the gene matches: 8. The CDR3 sequence is CASSPGTGSSTDTQYF. CDR3 sequence (DNA): TGTGCCAGCAGCCCCGGGACAGGGTCCTCCACAGATACGCAGTATTTT.

J is TRBJ2-5 and V is TRBV7-2; 10 bases line up with TRBD2. Trimming cost V 2 bases and J 3 bases; bases outside gene matches: 9. Germline V lookup: CDR1 SGHTA, CDR2 FQGNSA. The CDR3 runs 17 residues. The DNA of the CDR3 is TGTGCCAGCAGCTTATTAGACAGGAGCGGGGGGGAAGAGACCCAGTACTTC. Its protein product is CASSLLDRSGGEETQYF.

The CDR3 protein is CASSQDRLAGDNGLSYNEQFF. The CDR3, as DNA: TGCGCCAGCAGCCAAGATCGGCTAGCGGGGGACAATGGGCTCTCCTACAATGAGCAGTTCTTC. The genes are TRBV4-3 and TRBJ2-1; 10 bases align to TRBD2. Unmatched junction bases numbered 14, after V lost 0 bases and J lost 0 bases. CDR3 length equals 21 residues. Looked up from germline, CDR1 is LGHNA and CDR2 is YSLEER.

The chain has TRBV29-1 and TRBJ2-1; 9 nucleotides match TRBD1. The CDR3 extends over 13 amino acids. Trimming cost V 6 bases and J 9 bases; bases outside gene matches: 9. Germline CDR1 SQVTM, CDR2 ANQGSEA. CDR3 in amino acids: CSVAGTGRGEQFF. In DNA form, the CDR3 reads TGCAGCGTAGCCGGGACAGGGAGGGGTGAGCAGTTCTTC.

The chain joins TRBV29-1 to TRBJ2-1; TRBD2 agrees at 10 bases. Looked up from germline, CDR1 is SQVTM and CDR2 is ANQGSEA. This CDR3 spans 16 amino acids. Germline trimming cut 5 bases from V and 3 bases from J; bases unmatched to any gene: 10. The CDR3 loop is CSVTPSGGDRYNEQFF. Written as DNA, the CDR3 is TGCAGCGTTACCCCTAGCGGGGGAGACCGCTACAATGAGCAGTTCTTC.

Turning to this clone: Compared with germline, one end of the junction differs, possibly owing to a read error. The chain employs TRBV6-1 and TRBJ2-4; tentative D call: TRBD2 (6 bases). The CDR3 contains 11 residues. The germline V gene has CDR1 MNHNS and CDR2 SASEGT. Here the CDR3 DNA reads TGTGCCAGCACTCTTGGGGGGTTCGTCGAGTTC. Protein sequence: CASTLGGFVEF.

The V call is TRBV28, the J call TRBJ2-1, with D possibly TRBD1 on 7 matching bases. CDR3 length: 16 amino acids. The germline V gene encodes CDR1 MDHEN and CDR2 SYDVKM. V lost 6 bases and J 8 bases, leaving 23 bases between the germline ends. This CDR3 reads CASSPRGAIHSDEQFF. The CDR3 DNA reads TGTGCCAGCAGCCCCAGGGGGGCTATCCACTCGGATGAGCAGTTCTTC.

V gene TRBV27 combines with J gene TRBJ1-2; possibly TRBD1 for D (6 bases). From germline, CDR1 is MNHEY and CDR2 SMNVEV (reference sequence). The CDR3 runs 13 residues. Trimming removed 5 bases at V and 7 bases at J, with 14 bases between. The CDR3 loop is CASSTRQVPGYTF. The CDR3 coding sequence is TGTGCCAGCAGTACCCGACAGGTCCCTGGCTACACCTTC.

The rearrangement uses TRBV7-9 and TRBJ2-1; 8 bases fit TRBD1. From germline, CDR1 is SEHNR and CDR2 FQNEAQ (reference sequence). V lost 5 bases and J lost 5; bases outside the gene matches: 8. The CDR3 totals 15 residues. CDR3 region: CASSPDRGLNNEQFF. CDR3 sequence (DNA): TGTGCCAGCAGCCCAGACAGGGGCTTGAACAATGAGCAGTTCTTC.